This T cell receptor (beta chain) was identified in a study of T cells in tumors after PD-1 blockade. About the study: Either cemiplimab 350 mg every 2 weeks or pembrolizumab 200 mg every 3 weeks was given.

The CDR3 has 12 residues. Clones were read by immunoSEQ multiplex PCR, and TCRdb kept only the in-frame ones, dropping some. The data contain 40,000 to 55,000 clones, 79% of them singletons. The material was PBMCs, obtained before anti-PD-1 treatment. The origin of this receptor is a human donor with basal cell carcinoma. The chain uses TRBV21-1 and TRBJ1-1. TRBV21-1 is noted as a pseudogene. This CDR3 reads CASSKDGNEAFF. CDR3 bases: TGTGCCAGCAGCAAAGACGGGAATGAAGCTTTCTTT.